The text below deals with one T cell receptor beta chain. The antigen remains undetermined. These data are taken from a study of cytomegalovirus exposure and HLA in healthy donors. This CDR3 spans 13 amino acids. The germline V and J ends were trimmed by 6 bases and 2 bases, with 9 bases remaining between them. The germline V gene encodes CDR1 MDHEN and CDR2 SYDVKM. Study results and caveats: CMV serostatus stood as the only immune exposure information on hand. Researchers reported in a later analysis that a missense DCLRE1C variant was tied to TCR beta V- and J-gene trimming. The study listed roughly 160 cytomegalovirus-associated TCR beta chains.

With 60 Vbeta and 13 Jbeta primers, the PCR was carried out. Using immunoSEQ multiplex PCR, the repertoire was profiled, and TCRdb retains in-frame clones only, with some absent. The table has 140,000 to 150,000 clones, more than 8% seen once. The chain joins TRBV28 to TRBJ2-3, with D unresolved. Sequencing was performed on PBMCs. This TCR came from a man between 45 and 60 years old in good health and CMV-seronegative. Written as DNA, the CDR3 is TGTGCCAGCAGCGGCAGACTCACAGATACGCAGTATTTT. Its protein product is CASSGRLTDTQYF.